Listed below are T cell receptor beta chains from one sample, sequenced in a study of blood T cells in healthy people across ages. TCRdb reprocessed the 5' RACE reads with MiXCR, giving one entry per CDR3 protein. The sample has 1,500,000 or so distinct CDR3 sequences; 35% to 45% are singletons. Sequencing input: blood. These receptors all come from a woman between 18 and 29 years old in good health. Each CDR3 is given with its conserved first and last residue. Fields, in order: J gene, clone size, V gene, D gene, CDR3 DNA, CDR3 protein. The D gene is left open where the match is weak. Not all rows give a size; the values are once, few, many and, for expanded clones, a class.

J: TRBJ2-5; size: NA; V: TRBV29-1; D: NA; DNA: TGCAGCGCTGACAGGTACCAAGAGACCCAGTACTTC; CDR3: CSADRYQETQYF
J: TRBJ1-4; size: NA; V: TRBV27; D: NA; DNA: TGTGCCAGCAGTCCCTCCTTAACCTGGAATGAAAAACTGTTTTTT; CDR3: CASSPSLTWNEKLFF
J: TRBJ2-1; size: NA; V: TRBV9; D: TRBD1; DNA: TGTGCCAGCAGCGTAGCTGGGACAGGCCCCTACGAGCAGTTCTTC; CDR3: CASSVAGTGPYEQFF
J: TRBJ1-1; size: few; V: TRBV20-1; D: NA; DNA: TGCAGTGCCAGCACATACGAATGGGCTTTCTTT; CDR3: CSASTYEWAFF
J: TRBJ2-3; size: NA; V: TRBV7-2; D: TRBD2; DNA: TGTGCCAGCAGCGTAGTAGCGGGATCAGATACGCAGTATTTT; CDR3: CASSVVAGSDTQYF
J: TRBJ2-6; size: many; V: TRBV7-2; D: TRBD1; DNA: TGTGCCAGCAGCTTAGTAAGGGGACAGGGAAACGTCCTGACTTTC; CDR3: CASSLVRGQGNVLTF
J: TRBJ1-2; size: NA; V: TRBV27; D: TRBD1; DNA: TGTGCCAGCAGTTTGACAGGGCGAGGCGACTATGGCTACACCTTC; CDR3: CASSLTGRGDYGYTF
J: TRBJ2-1; size: NA; V: TRBV29-1; D: TRBD1; DNA: TGCAGCGTCACCGGGACAGTATACAATGAGCAGTTCTTC; CDR3: CSVTGTVYNEQFF
J: TRBJ1-5; size: NA; V: TRBV12-3/TRBV12-4; D: NA; DNA: TGTGCCGGCAGTTTGATGGGGAATAACAATCAGCCCCAGCATTTT; CDR3: CAGSLMGNNNQPQHF
J: TRBJ2-7; size: few; V: TRBV3-1; D: TRBD2; DNA: TGTGCCAGCAGCCAAGATATTAGCGGGGGGACATCCTACGAGCAGTACTTC; CDR3: CASSQDISGGTSYEQYF
J: TRBJ1-2; size: NA; V: TRBV2; D: NA; DNA: TGTGCCAGCAGAATGGACGGCTATGGCTACACCTTC; CDR3: CASRMDGYGYTF
J: TRBJ2-1; size: NA; V: TRBV4-1; D: NA; DNA: TGCGCCAGCAGCCACCCTTCAGGCAATGAGCAGTTCTTC; CDR3: CASSHPSGNEQFF
J: TRBJ2-7; size: few; V: TRBV9; D: TRBD2; DNA: TGTGCCAGCAGCGTAGTAGCGGGGGGCCCCAATGAGCAGTACTTC; CDR3: CASSVVAGGPNEQYF
J: TRBJ2-7; size: few; V: TRBV12-3/TRBV12-4; D: TRBD1; DNA: TGTGCCAGCAGGCCTGGGGACAGGGCTCTCTATGAGCAGTACTTC; CDR3: CASRPGDRALYEQYF
J: TRBJ2-7; size: NA; V: TRBV27; D: NA; DNA: TGTGCCAGCAGTTTACCAGGCCCCGAGCAGTACTTC; CDR3: CASSLPGPEQYF
J: TRBJ2-7; size: NA; V: TRBV14; D: NA; DNA: TGTGCCAGCAGCCATCACCCCCGTGGGGCAACCGAGCAGTACTTC; CDR3: CASSHHPRGATEQYF
J: TRBJ2-7; size: NA; V: TRBV2; D: NA; DNA: TGTGCCAGCAGCAACTCCCTCGGCGCGTCCTACGAGCAGTACTTC; CDR3: CASSNSLGASYEQYF
J: TRBJ1-5; size: many; V: TRBV27; D: TRBD1; DNA: TGTGCCAGCAGTACGCGACAGGGAACTCAGCCCCAGCATTTT; CDR3: CASSTRQGTQPQHF
J: TRBJ1-1; size: NA; V: TRBV20-1; D: NA; DNA: TGCAGTGCTAGAGAGACTATCAGGGGTCTGGCCACTGAAGCTTTCTTT; CDR3: CSARETIRGLATEAFF
J: TRBJ1-1; size: few; V: TRBV5-1; D: NA; DNA: TGCGCCAGCAGCAGGGTCGGGCAGGGCGCGGTGAACACTGAAGCTTTCTTT; CDR3: CASSRVGQGAVNTEAFF